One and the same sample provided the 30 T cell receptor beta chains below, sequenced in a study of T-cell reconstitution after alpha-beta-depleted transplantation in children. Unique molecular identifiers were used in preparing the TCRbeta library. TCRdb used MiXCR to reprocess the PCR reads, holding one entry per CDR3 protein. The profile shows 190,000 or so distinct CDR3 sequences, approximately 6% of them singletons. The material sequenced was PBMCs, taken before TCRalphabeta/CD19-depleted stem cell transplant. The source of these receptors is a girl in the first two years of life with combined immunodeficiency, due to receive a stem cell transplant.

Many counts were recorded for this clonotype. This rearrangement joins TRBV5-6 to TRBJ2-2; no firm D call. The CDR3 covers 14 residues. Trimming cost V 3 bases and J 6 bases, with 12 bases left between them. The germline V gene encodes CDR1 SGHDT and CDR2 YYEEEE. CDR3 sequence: CASSYPPLAGELFF. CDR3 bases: TGTGCCAGCAGCTACCCCCCTTTGGCCGGGGAGCTGTTTTTT.

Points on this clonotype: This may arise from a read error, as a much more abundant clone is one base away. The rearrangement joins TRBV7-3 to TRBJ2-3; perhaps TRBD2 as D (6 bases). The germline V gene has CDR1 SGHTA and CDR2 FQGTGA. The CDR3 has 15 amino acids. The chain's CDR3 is CASSLSPAGTYTQYF. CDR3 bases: TGTGCCAGCAGCTTAAGTCCAGCGGGCACATATACGCAGTATTTT.

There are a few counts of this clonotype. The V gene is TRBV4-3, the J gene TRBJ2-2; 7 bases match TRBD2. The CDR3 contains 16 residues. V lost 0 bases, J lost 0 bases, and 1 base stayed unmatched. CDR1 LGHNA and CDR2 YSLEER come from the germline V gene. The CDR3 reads CASSQESGTNTGELFF. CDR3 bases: TGCGCCAGCAGCCAAGAGAGCGGGACGAACACCGGGGAGCTGTTTTTT.

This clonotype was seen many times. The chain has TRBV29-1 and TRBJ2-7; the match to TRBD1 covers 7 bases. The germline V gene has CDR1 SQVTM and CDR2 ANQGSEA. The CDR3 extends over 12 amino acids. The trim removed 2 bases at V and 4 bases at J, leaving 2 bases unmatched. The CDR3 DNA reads TGCAGCGTTGAAACGACAGGGTACGAGCAGTACTTC. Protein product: CSVETTGYEQYF.

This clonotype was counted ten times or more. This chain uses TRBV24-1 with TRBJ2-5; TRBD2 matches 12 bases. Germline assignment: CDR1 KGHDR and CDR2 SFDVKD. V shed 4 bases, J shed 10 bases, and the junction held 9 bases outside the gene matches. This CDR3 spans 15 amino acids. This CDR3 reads CATSDHRLAGAGQYF. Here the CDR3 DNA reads TGTGCCACCAGTGACCACCGACTAGCGGGGGCTGGCCAGTACTTC.

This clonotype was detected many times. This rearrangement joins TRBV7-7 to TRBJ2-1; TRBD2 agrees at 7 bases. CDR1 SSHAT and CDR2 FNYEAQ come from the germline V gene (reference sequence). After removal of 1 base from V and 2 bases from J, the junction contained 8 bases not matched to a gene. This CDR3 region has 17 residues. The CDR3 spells CASSLGLAVSPYNEQFF. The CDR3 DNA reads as TGTGCCAGCAGCTTAGGGCTAGCGGTGTCCCCCTACAATGAGCAGTTCTTC. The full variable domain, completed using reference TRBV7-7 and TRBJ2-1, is GAGVSQSPRYKVTKRGQDVTLRCDPISSHATLYWYQQALGQGPEFLTYFNYEAQPDKSGLPSDRFSAERPEGSISTLTIQRTEQRDSAMYRCASSLGLAVSPYNEQFFGPGTRLTVL.

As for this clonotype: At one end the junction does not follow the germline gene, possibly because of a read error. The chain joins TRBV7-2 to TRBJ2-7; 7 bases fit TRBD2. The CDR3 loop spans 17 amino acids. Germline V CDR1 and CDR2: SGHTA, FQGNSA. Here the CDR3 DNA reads TGTGCCAGCAGCTCAACGTGGGGGGGAGGGCCCTCCAACGAGCAGTACTTC. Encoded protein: CASSSTWGGGPSNEQYF.

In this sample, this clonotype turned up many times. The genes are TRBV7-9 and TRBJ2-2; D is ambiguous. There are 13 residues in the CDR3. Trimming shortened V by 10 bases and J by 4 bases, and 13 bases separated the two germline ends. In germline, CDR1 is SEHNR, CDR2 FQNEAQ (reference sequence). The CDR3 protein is CATPDRTTGELFF. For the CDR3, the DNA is TGTGCCACCCCCGACCGGACCACCGGGGAGCTGTTTTTT.

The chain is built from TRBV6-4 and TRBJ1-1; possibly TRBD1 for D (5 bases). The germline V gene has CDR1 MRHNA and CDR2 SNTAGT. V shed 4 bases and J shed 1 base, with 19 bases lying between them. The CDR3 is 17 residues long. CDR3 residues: CASSVDSGGTPNTEAFF. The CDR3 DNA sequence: TGTGCCAGCAGTGTCGACAGTGGGGGGACCCCGAACACTGAAGCTTTCTTT.

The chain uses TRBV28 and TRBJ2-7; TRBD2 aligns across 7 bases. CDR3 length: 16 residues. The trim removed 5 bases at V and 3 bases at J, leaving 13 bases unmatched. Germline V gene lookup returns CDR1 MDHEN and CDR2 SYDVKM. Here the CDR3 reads CASSPRRAGGVYEQYF. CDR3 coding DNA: TGTGCCAGCAGTCCACGCCGGGCTGGGGGGGTCTACGAGCAGTACTTC.

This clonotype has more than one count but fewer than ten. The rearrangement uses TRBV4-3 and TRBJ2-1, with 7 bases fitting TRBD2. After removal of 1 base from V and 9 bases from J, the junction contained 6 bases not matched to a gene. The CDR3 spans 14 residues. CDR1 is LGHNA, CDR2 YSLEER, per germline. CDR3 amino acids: CASSQGGPGGEQFF. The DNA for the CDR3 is TGCGCCAGCAGCCAAGGAGGACCGGGAGGTGAGCAGTTCTTC.

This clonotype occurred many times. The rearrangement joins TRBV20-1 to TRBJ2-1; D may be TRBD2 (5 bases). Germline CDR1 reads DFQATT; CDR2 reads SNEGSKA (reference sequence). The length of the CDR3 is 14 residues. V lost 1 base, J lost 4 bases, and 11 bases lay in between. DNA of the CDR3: TGCAGTGCTAGAGCTGAAGGACTGTACAATGAGCAGTTCTTC. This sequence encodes CSARAEGLYNEQFF.

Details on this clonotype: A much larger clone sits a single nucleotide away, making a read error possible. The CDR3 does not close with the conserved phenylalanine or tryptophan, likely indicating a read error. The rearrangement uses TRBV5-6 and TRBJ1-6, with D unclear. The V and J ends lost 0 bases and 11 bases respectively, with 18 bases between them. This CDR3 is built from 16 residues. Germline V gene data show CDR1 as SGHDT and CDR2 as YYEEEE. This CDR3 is CASSLGTPAGETPLHC. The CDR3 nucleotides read TGTGCCAGCAGCTTGGGGACCCCGGCGGGAGAGACACCCCTCCACTGT.

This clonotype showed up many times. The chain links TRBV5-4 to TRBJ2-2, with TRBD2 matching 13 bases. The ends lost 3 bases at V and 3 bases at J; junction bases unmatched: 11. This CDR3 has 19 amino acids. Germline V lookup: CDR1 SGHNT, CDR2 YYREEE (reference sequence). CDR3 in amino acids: CASSSGGLAGDPDTGELFF. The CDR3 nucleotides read TGTGCCAGCAGCTCTGGAGGACTAGCGGGAGATCCGGACACCGGGGAGCTGTTTTTT.

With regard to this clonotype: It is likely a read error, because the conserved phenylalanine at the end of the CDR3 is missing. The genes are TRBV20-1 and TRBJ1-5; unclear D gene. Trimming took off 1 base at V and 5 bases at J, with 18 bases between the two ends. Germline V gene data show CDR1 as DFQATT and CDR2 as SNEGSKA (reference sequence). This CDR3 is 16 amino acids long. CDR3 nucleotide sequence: TGCAGTGCTAGAGGCATCACTAGGGCTTGGGATCAGCCCCAGCATTAT. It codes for CSARGITRAWDQPQHY.

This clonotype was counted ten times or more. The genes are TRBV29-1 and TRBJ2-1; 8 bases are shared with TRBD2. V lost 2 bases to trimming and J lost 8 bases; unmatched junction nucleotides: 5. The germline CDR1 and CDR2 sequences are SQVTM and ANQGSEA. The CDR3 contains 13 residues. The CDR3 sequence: CSVEKLAEDEQFF. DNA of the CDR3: TGCAGCGTTGAAAAACTAGCGGAAGATGAGCAGTTCTTC.

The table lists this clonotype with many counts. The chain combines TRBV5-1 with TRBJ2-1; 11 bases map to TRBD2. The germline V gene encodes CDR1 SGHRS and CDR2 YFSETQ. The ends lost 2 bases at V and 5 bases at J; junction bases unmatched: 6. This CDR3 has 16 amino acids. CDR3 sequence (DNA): TGCGCCAGCAGCTTACCGGGACTAGCGGCTCACAATGAGCAGTTCTTC. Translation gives CASSLPGLAAHNEQFF.

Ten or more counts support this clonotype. CDR3 loop: CSAPGLAGIPYNEQFF. The CDR3 nucleotides are TGCAGTGCTCCCGGACTAGCGGGAATCCCCTACAATGAGCAGTTCTTC. The chain couples TRBV20-1 to TRBJ2-1; TRBD2 matches at 12 bases. Germline assignment: CDR1 DFQATT and CDR2 SNEGSKA (reference sequence). The V gene end was trimmed by 5 bases and the J gene end by 2 bases; junction bases not matched to a gene: 7. This CDR3 region has 16 residues.

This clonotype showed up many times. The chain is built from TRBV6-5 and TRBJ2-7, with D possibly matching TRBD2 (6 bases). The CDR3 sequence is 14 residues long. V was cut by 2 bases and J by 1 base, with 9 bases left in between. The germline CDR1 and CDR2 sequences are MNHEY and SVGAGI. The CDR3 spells CASSYRDSSYEQYF. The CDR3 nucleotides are TGTGCCAGCAGTTACCGGGACTCTTCCTACGAGCAGTACTTC.

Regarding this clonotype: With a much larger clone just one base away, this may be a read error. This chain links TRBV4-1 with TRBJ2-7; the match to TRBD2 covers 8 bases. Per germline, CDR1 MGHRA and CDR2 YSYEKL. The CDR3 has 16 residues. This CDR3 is CASSQTPLADVYERYF. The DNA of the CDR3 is TGCGCCAGCAGCCAAACCCCACTAGCGGATGTCTACGAGCGGTACTTC.

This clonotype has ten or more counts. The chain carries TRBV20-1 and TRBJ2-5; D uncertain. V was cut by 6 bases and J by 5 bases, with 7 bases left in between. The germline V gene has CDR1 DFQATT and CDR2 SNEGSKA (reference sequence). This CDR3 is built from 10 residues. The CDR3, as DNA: TGCAGTGCCGCCTTTGAGACCCAGTACTTC. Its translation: CSAAFETQYF.

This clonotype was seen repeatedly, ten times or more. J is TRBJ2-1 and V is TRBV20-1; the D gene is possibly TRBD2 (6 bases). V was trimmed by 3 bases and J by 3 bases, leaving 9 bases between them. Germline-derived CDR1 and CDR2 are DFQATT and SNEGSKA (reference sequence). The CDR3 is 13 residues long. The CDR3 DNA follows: TGCAGTGCTAGCGGGAGTCGCTACAATGAGCAGTTCTTC. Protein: CSASGSRYNEQFF.

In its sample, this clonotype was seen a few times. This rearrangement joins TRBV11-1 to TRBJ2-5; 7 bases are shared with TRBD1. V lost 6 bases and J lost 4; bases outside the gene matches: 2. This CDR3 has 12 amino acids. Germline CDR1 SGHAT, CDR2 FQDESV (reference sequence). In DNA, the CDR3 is TGTGCCAGCAGGCCAGGGGGAGAGACCCAGTACTTC. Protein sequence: CASRPGGETQYF.

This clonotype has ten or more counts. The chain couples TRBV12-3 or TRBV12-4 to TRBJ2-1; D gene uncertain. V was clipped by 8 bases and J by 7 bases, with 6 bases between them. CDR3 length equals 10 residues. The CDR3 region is CASRGNEQFF. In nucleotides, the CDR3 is TGTGCCAGCCGTGGGAATGAGCAGTTCTTC.

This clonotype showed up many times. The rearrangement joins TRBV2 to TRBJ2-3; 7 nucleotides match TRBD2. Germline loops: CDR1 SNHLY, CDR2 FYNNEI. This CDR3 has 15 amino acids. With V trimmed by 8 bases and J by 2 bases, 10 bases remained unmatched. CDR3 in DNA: TGTGCCAGCTTCCTGATGACTAGCTTCACAGATACGCAGTATTTT. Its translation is CASFLMTSFTDTQYF.

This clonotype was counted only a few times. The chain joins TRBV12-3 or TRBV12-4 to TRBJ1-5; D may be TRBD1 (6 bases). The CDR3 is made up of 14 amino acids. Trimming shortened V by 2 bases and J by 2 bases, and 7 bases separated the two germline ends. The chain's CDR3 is CASSLSGGNQPQHF. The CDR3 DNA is TGTGCCAGCAGTTTATCAGGGGGCAATCAGCCCCAGCATTTT.

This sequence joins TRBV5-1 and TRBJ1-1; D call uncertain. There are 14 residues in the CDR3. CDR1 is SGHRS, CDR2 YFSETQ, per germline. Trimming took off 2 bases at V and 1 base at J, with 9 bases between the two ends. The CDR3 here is CASSLEGENTEAFF. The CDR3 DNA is TGCGCCAGCAGCTTAGAGGGCGAGAACACTGAAGCTTTCTTT.

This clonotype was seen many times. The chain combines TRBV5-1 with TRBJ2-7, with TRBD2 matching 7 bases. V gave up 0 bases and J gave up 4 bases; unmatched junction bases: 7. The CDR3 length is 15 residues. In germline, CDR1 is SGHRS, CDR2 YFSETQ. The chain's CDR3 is CASSLGGGSRYEQYF. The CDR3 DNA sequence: TGCGCCAGCAGCTTGGGGGGCGGGAGTCGATACGAGCAGTACTTC.

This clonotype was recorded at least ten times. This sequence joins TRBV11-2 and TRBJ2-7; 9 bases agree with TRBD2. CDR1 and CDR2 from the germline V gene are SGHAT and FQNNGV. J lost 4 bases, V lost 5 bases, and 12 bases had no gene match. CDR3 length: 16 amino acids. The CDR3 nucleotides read TGTGCCAGCAGCCTAGGGGTTAGCGGGAGCGGGTACGAGCAGTACTTC. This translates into CASSLGVSGSGYEQYF.

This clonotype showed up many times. CDR3 in amino acids: CSAPLAGWINEQFF. CDR3 in DNA: TGCAGTGCTCCACTAGCGGGATGGATCAATGAGCAGTTCTTC. The chain links TRBV20-1 to TRBJ2-1, with 10 nucleotides matching TRBD2. Trimming removed 5 bases from V and 6 bases from J; junction bases left unmatched: 7. This CDR3 region has 14 residues. Germline loops: CDR1 DFQATT, CDR2 SNEGSKA (reference sequence).